The sequence of this TCR beta chain was determined in a study of T cells after yellow fever vaccination. Whole-study results and caveats: Contaminants from the bulk population, in the form of abundant clonotypes, could be found in FACS-sorted repertoires. A large majority of primary-vaccination clones showed up again after the booster (under 98% CD4, 75% to 90% CD8).

In its sample, this clonotype was seen a few times. Its antigen is unknown. Trimming removed 6 bases from V and 0 bases from J; junction bases left unmatched: 4. The CDR3 extends over 15 amino acids. Germline V gene data show CDR1 as SGHVS and CDR2 as FNYEAQ. The study made its TCR cDNA through 5'RACE template switching. That step introduced a universal primer site along with UMIs. Each CDR3 protein gets one entry after TCRdb re-called the 5' RACE reads with MiXCR. Of around 300,000 distinct CDR3 sequences in the sample, over 4% were seen once. The sample was PBMCs, taken 5 days after the yellow fever booster vaccination. V is TRBV7-6 and J is TRBJ2-7; TRBD1 matches 11 bases. This sequence originates from a man between 18 and 29 years old who received the YFV17D yellow fever vaccine. The CDR3, as DNA: TGTGCCAGCAGTTGGGACAGGGGGACCTCCTACGAGCAGTACTTC. Its translation: CASSWDRGTSYEQYF.